This T cell receptor beta chain was sequenced during a study of blood T cell repertoires in COVID-19. Study as a whole: Donors in the United States, Italy and Spain gave samples during acute or convalescent COVID-19. The analysed material was cDNA or gDNA that came from T cells, B-cell-depleted T cells, or PBMCs.

Per the authors' pipeline: Amplification from reference gene primers served as the basis for estimated nucleated cell counts. Sequenced by immunoSEQ multiplex PCR; TCRdb stores in-frame clones only, minus some. V and J calls plus clone size are reproduced from that table; the DNA served to infer D and trimming. The sample consists of under 200,000 clones, roughly 88% of them appearing once. Looked up from germline, CDR1 is LGHNA and CDR2 is YSLEER. The CDR3 extends over 17 amino acids. Trimming took 0 bases from V and 0 from J, leaving 14 bases between them. This receptor was taken from a woman aged 55 to 70 with acute or convalescent COVID-19. This chain joins TRBV4-3 and TRBJ1-1; weak D call: TRBD1 (6 bases). The sample taken for sequencing was peripheral blood. CDR3 sequence: CASSQDTGSGLNTEAFF. As DNA, the CDR3 is TGCGCCAGCAGCCAAGATACAGGGTCAGGATTGAACACTGAAGCTTTCTTT.